This is a list of T cell receptor beta chains from one sample in a study of identical twins. One entry per CDR3 protein, called by TCRdb with MiXCR from the 5' RACE reads. The table includes about 890,000 distinct CDR3 sequences, over 9% detected once. The sample was also linked to a second study, of yellow fever vaccine responses in identical twins.

The sequencing input was PBMCs. These TCRs come from a young woman in good health. The CDR3 runs from the conserved cysteine through the conserved F or W. Each record gives: clone size, D gene, V gene, J gene, CDR3 length, CDR3 DNA, CDR3 protein. D genes are given only for firm matches. Rows give clone size only sometimes, using once, few, many, or a class for an expanded clone.

clone_size: .; d_call: .; v_call: TRBV6-2/TRBV6-3; j_call: TRBJ2-5; cdr3_length: 15; cdr3_nt: TGTGCCAGCAGTCACCGGGGACCCCCCGGTGGGACCCAGTACTTC; cdr3_aa: CASSHRGPPGGTQYF
clone_size: many; d_call: .; v_call: TRBV5-1; j_call: TRBJ2-2; cdr3_length: 13; cdr3_nt: TGCGCCAGCAGTCACAGATACACCGGGGAGCTGTTTTTT; cdr3_aa: CASSHRYTGELFF
clone_size: few; d_call: .; v_call: TRBV28; j_call: TRBJ2-2; cdr3_length: 15; cdr3_nt: TGTGCCAGCAGTCCCGTGGGGGCGGGGTCCGGGGAGCTGTTTTTT; cdr3_aa: CASSPVGAGSGELFF
clone_size: few; d_call: TRBD1; v_call: TRBV20-1; j_call: TRBJ2-5; cdr3_length: 13; cdr3_nt: TGCAGTGCACCGGGACAGGGGAGGGAGACCCAGTACTTC; cdr3_aa: CSAPGQGRETQYF
clone_size: .; d_call: .; v_call: TRBV20-1; j_call: TRBJ2-2; cdr3_length: 14; cdr3_nt: TGCAGTGCTTCCTTGGGAGGTCGGTCCGGGGAGCTGTTTTTT; cdr3_aa: CSASLGGRSGELFF
clone_size: few; d_call: TRBD1; v_call: TRBV13; j_call: TRBJ2-2; cdr3_length: 18; cdr3_nt: TGTGCCAGCAGCGGAAGACGGGACAGCCTAAAGAACACCGGGGAGCTGTTTTTT; cdr3_aa: CASSGRRDSLKNTGELFF
clone_size: few; d_call: TRBD2; v_call: TRBV20-1; j_call: TRBJ2-4; cdr3_length: 14; cdr3_nt: TGCAGTGCTGCCGGGACTAGGGGCAAAAACATTCAGTACTTC; cdr3_aa: CSAAGTRGKNIQYF
clone_size: .; d_call: .; v_call: TRBV7-7; j_call: TRBJ2-3; cdr3_length: 13; cdr3_nt: TGTGACAGCAGCTTAGACCTCACAGATACGCAGTATTTT; cdr3_aa: CDSSLDLTDTQYF
clone_size: many; d_call: TRBD2; v_call: TRBV4-1; j_call: TRBJ2-3; cdr3_length: 15; cdr3_nt: TGCGCCAGCAGCCGTAGCGGGACTAGCACAGATACGCAGTATTTT; cdr3_aa: CASSRSGTSTDTQYF
clone_size: few; d_call: TRBD2; v_call: TRBV20-1; j_call: TRBJ2-1; cdr3_length: 15; cdr3_nt: TGCAGTGCAAAACTAGCGGGCCTCTCCTACAATGAGCAGTTCTTC; cdr3_aa: CSAKLAGLSYNEQFF
clone_size: .; d_call: .; v_call: TRBV6-5; j_call: TRBJ2-5; cdr3_length: 15; cdr3_nt: TGTGCCAGCAGTTACTCGAGAATAGGGCAAGAGACCCAGTACTTC; cdr3_aa: CASSYSRIGQETQYF
clone_size: .; d_call: TRBD1; v_call: TRBV2; j_call: TRBJ2-7; cdr3_length: 14; cdr3_nt: TGTGCCAGCACCGAGGACAGGGGGTCATACGAGCAGTACTTC; cdr3_aa: CASTEDRGSYEQYF
clone_size: many; d_call: .; v_call: TRBV5-5; j_call: TRBJ1-2; cdr3_length: 13; cdr3_nt: TGTGCCAGCAGCTTGGACGGGAGCTATGGCTACACCTTC; cdr3_aa: CASSLDGSYGYTF
clone_size: few; d_call: .; v_call: TRBV5-1; j_call: TRBJ2-2; cdr3_length: 16; cdr3_nt: TGCGCCAGCAGCGGACGCGGGACAGTGAACACCGGGGAGCTGTTTTTT; cdr3_aa: CASSGRGTVNTGELFF
clone_size: .; d_call: .; v_call: TRBV6-1; j_call: TRBJ1-1; cdr3_length: 17; cdr3_nt: TGTGCCAGCAGTGATTTTATAGTAGACAGGCTGTCCACTGAAGCTTTCTTT; cdr3_aa: CASSDFIVDRLSTEAFF
clone_size: many; d_call: TRBD2; v_call: TRBV12-3/TRBV12-4; j_call: TRBJ2-7; cdr3_length: 15; cdr3_nt: TGTGCCAGCACACCGGGACTAGCGGTTGACTACGAGCAGTACTTC; cdr3_aa: CASTPGLAVDYEQYF
clone_size: many; d_call: .; v_call: TRBV5-1; j_call: TRBJ2-1; cdr3_length: 15; cdr3_nt: TGCGCCAGCAGCCCCCTTGATTTATCCTACAATGAGCAGTTCTTC; cdr3_aa: CASSPLDLSYNEQFF
clone_size: .; d_call: TRBD2; v_call: TRBV5-4; j_call: TRBJ2-5; cdr3_length: 16; cdr3_nt: TGTGCCAGCAGCCGCACTAGCGGGAGATCGGGAGAGACCCAGTACTTC; cdr3_aa: CASSRTSGRSGETQYF
clone_size: few; d_call: .; v_call: TRBV5-1; j_call: TRBJ1-1; cdr3_length: 13; cdr3_nt: TGCGCCAGCAGACTAAACACGAACACTGAAGCTTTCTTT; cdr3_aa: CASRLNTNTEAFF
clone_size: few; d_call: .; v_call: TRBV5-1; j_call: TRBJ2-1; cdr3_length: 13; cdr3_nt: TGCGCCAGCAGACCGGACAGCTACAATGAGCAGTTCTTC; cdr3_aa: CASRPDSYNEQFF
clone_size: many; d_call: TRBD2; v_call: TRBV5-1; j_call: TRBJ2-2; cdr3_length: 15; cdr3_nt: TGCGCCAGCAGCCCTAGCGGGGGAGGAACCGGGGAGCTGTTTTTT; cdr3_aa: CASSPSGGGTGELFF
clone_size: few; d_call: TRBD1; v_call: TRBV20-1; j_call: TRBJ1-2; cdr3_length: 15; cdr3_nt: TGCAGTGCTAGAGATGGGACAGGGGGCGCGACTGGCTACACCTTC; cdr3_aa: CSARDGTGGATGYTF
clone_size: few; d_call: TRBD1; v_call: TRBV4-2; j_call: TRBJ2-7; cdr3_length: 17; cdr3_nt: TGTGCCAGCAGCCAAGATCGGGGGACAGGGGAACCCTACGAGCAGTACTTC; cdr3_aa: CASSQDRGTGEPYEQYF
clone_size: few; d_call: .; v_call: TRBV20-1; j_call: TRBJ2-1; cdr3_length: 12; cdr3_nt: TGCAGTGCTAGCAGAGGGACCAATGAGCAGTTCTTC; cdr3_aa: CSASRGTNEQFF
clone_size: many; d_call: TRBD1; v_call: TRBV5-1; j_call: TRBJ2-1; cdr3_length: 15; cdr3_nt: TGCGCCAGCAGCTTTTCAGGACAGGGATTCAATGAGCAGTTCTTC; cdr3_aa: CASSFSGQGFNEQFF
clone_size: .; d_call: .; v_call: TRBV10-3; j_call: TRBJ2-5; cdr3_length: 14; cdr3_nt: TGTGCCATCAGTGAAATAGGGAAAAAAGAGACCCAGTACTTC; cdr3_aa: CAISEIGKKETQYF
clone_size: few; d_call: .; v_call: TRBV10-3; j_call: TRBJ2-3; cdr3_length: 17; cdr3_nt: TGTGCCATCAGTGAGTCCCGGGTACACCCACGTTCAGATACGCAGTATTTT; cdr3_aa: CAISESRVHPRSDTQYF
clone_size: .; d_call: .; v_call: TRBV12-3/TRBV12-4; j_call: TRBJ1-4; cdr3_length: 15; cdr3_nt: TGTGCCAGTGCAAGGGCGGGGCCGCCCGATGAAAAACTGTTTTTT; cdr3_aa: CASARAGPPDEKLFF
clone_size: .; d_call: TRBD1; v_call: TRBV15; j_call: TRBJ2-7; cdr3_length: 13; cdr3_nt: TGTGCCACCTCGACAGGGGTCACCTACGAGCAGTACTTC; cdr3_aa: CATSTGVTYEQYF
clone_size: .; d_call: TRBD2; v_call: TRBV7-9; j_call: TRBJ2-1; cdr3_length: 14; cdr3_nt: TGTGCCAGCAGTAAAAGCGGGAGCGACAATGAGCAGTTCTTC; cdr3_aa: CASSKSGSDNEQFF
clone_size: few; d_call: TRBD2; v_call: TRBV6-2/TRBV6-3; j_call: TRBJ2-5; cdr3_length: 19; cdr3_nt: TGTGCCAGCAGTCACATCGCAACCTTAGCGGGAGGATTGGAGGAGACCCAGTACTTC; cdr3_aa: CASSHIATLAGGLEETQYF
clone_size: .; d_call: TRBD1; v_call: TRBV5-1; j_call: TRBJ2-3; cdr3_length: 14; cdr3_nt: TGCGCCAGCAGCGTGGGACAGGACACAGATACGCAGTATTTT; cdr3_aa: CASSVGQDTDTQYF
clone_size: .; d_call: .; v_call: TRBV27; j_call: TRBJ2-7; cdr3_length: 15; cdr3_nt: TGTGCCAGCAGCCAGAACGGGGGTTTTAAATACGAGCAGTACTTC; cdr3_aa: CASSQNGGFKYEQYF
clone_size: .; d_call: .; v_call: TRBV4-1; j_call: TRBJ1-6; cdr3_length: 14; cdr3_nt: TGCGCCAGCAGCCAAGGGGGATACGATTCACCCCTCCACTTT; cdr3_aa: CASSQGGYDSPLHF
clone_size: .; d_call: .; v_call: TRBV20-1; j_call: TRBJ2-2; cdr3_length: 14; cdr3_nt: TGCAGTGCTAGAGACGGACACAACACCGGGGAGCTGTTTTTT; cdr3_aa: CSARDGHNTGELFF
clone_size: few; d_call: .; v_call: TRBV20-1; j_call: TRBJ2-2; cdr3_length: 14; cdr3_nt: TGCAGTACCGACTCGGAAATAAACACCGGGGAGCTGTTTTTT; cdr3_aa: CSTDSEINTGELFF
clone_size: .; d_call: TRBD2; v_call: TRBV20-1; j_call: TRBJ2-1; cdr3_length: 13; cdr3_nt: TGCAGTGCTAGCGGGGGGGCGACCAATGAGCAGTTCTTC; cdr3_aa: CSASGGATNEQFF
clone_size: few; d_call: .; v_call: TRBV27; j_call: TRBJ1-6; cdr3_length: 15; cdr3_nt: TGTGCCAGCCTGGAGGGGAGGTTAGGTAATTCACCCCTCCACTTT; cdr3_aa: CASLEGRLGNSPLHF
clone_size: .; d_call: .; v_call: TRBV7-9; j_call: TRBJ1-3; cdr3_length: 14; cdr3_nt: TGTGCCAGCAGCTACAGGGCCTCTGGAAACACCATATATTTT; cdr3_aa: CASSYRASGNTIYF
clone_size: .; d_call: .; v_call: TRBV4-1; j_call: TRBJ1-4; cdr3_length: 13; cdr3_nt: TGCGCCAGCAGCCAGACACAGGGCGAAAAACTGTTTTTT; cdr3_aa: CASSQTQGEKLFF
clone_size: many; d_call: TRBD2; v_call: TRBV19; j_call: TRBJ2-7; cdr3_length: 14; cdr3_nt: TGTGCCAGTAAGGGGACTAGCGGGAGCTACGAGCAGTACTTC; cdr3_aa: CASKGTSGSYEQYF